The 8 T cell receptor beta chains in this list originate from one sample, sequenced in a study of T-cell reconstitution after alpha-beta-depleted transplantation in children. A library of TCRbeta sequences, prepared with unique molecular identifiers, was generated. In TCRdb, the PCR reads were re-called with MiXCR into one record per CDR3 protein. Counted here are 450,000 to 600,000 distinct CDR3 sequences, around 20% occurring once; the ten biggest clones make up roughly 3.3%. Material: PBMCs from the stem cell graft donor, obtained from the stem cell graft. The receptors were sampled from a human donor who donated a stem cell graft to a child with acute lymphoblastic leukemia.

This clonotype has just a few counts. This rearrangement joins TRBV29-1 to TRBJ1-4; D gene unclear. V lost 6 bases, J lost 0 bases, and 8 bases lay in between. The CDR3 covers 13 residues. Germline CDR1 SQVTM, CDR2 ANQGSEA. CDR3 DNA: TGCAGCGTATACAGCTCAACTAATGAAAAACTGTTTTTT. As protein: CSVYSSTNEKLFF.

The chain carries TRBV20-1 and TRBJ2-1, with unresolved D. CDR3 size: 11 residues. Germline V lookup: CDR1 DFQATT, CDR2 SNEGSKA (reference sequence). The germline V and J ends were trimmed by 6 bases and 10 bases, with 13 bases remaining between them. The CDR3 DNA follows: TGCAGTGCCCGTGTAATTGCGGAGCAGTTCTTC. Protein: CSARVIAEQFF.

This clonotype has more than one count but fewer than ten. V gene TRBV5-1 combines with J gene TRBJ2-1; tentative D call: TRBD2 (6 bases). V dropped 2 bases and J dropped 0 bases, with 12 bases sitting between them. This CDR3 comprises 16 residues. Germline loops: CDR1 SGHRS, CDR2 YFSETQ. The CDR3 protein is CASSLQRASSYNEQFF. CDR3 coding DNA: TGCGCCAGCAGCTTACAGCGGGCAAGCTCCTACAATGAGCAGTTCTTC.

Concerning this clonotype itself: One end of the junction varies from germline; a read error may be responsible. The chain joins TRBV5-1 to TRBJ2-7; no firm D call. Per the germline V gene, CDR1 is SGHRS and CDR2 is YFSETQ. The CDR3 runs to 12 residues. CDR3 sequence (DNA): TGCGCCAGCAGCGCTAGTGGCTACGAGCACTACTTC. It codes for CASSASGYEHYF.

This clonotype has only a few counts. The CDR3 here is CSADPTGALFF. The CDR3 region has the DNA TGCAGTGCCGACCCCACGGGGGCACTGTTTTTT. This sequence joins TRBV20-1 and TRBJ1-4, with D perhaps TRBD1 (6 bases). The CDR3 consists of 11 residues. V was shortened by 6 bases and J by 13 bases, with 15 bases between the two germline ends. Germline V gene sequence: CDR1 DFQATT, CDR2 SNEGSKA (reference sequence).

The table lists this clonotype with a few counts. The rearrangement joins TRBV5-1 to TRBJ1-6; D uncertain. Trimming shortened V by 1 base and J by 7 bases, and 9 bases separated the two germline ends. This CDR3 spans 14 amino acids. Germline CDR1 is SGHRS and CDR2 is YFSETQ. The CDR3 sequence: CASSLTGSNSPLHF. CDR3 coding DNA: TGCGCCAGCAGCTTGACCGGGAGCAATTCACCCCTCCACTTT.

There are a few counts of this clonotype. The chain couples TRBV15 to TRBJ2-3; 10 bases match TRBD1. V lost 2 bases to trimming and J lost 1 base; unmatched junction nucleotides: 9. This CDR3 comprises 18 residues. CDR1 and CDR2 (germline): LNHNV, YYDKDF (reference sequence). The CDR3 reads CATSRTATGTGGTDTQYF. As DNA, the CDR3 is TGTGCCACCAGCAGAACCGCCACCGGGACAGGGGGCACAGATACGCAGTATTTT.

In its sample, this clonotype was seen a few times. The chain has TRBV11-1 and TRBJ2-6; 7 positions agree with TRBD1. Germline V gives CDR1 SGHAT, CDR2 FQDESV (reference sequence). V lost 1 base to trimming and J lost 0 bases; unmatched junction nucleotides: 9. This CDR3 has 19 residues. The CDR3, as DNA: TGTGCCAGCAGCTTAGGAGGGGCCAGGGGGTCCTCTGGGGCCAACGTCCTGACTTTC. It codes for CASSLGGARGSSGANVLTF.